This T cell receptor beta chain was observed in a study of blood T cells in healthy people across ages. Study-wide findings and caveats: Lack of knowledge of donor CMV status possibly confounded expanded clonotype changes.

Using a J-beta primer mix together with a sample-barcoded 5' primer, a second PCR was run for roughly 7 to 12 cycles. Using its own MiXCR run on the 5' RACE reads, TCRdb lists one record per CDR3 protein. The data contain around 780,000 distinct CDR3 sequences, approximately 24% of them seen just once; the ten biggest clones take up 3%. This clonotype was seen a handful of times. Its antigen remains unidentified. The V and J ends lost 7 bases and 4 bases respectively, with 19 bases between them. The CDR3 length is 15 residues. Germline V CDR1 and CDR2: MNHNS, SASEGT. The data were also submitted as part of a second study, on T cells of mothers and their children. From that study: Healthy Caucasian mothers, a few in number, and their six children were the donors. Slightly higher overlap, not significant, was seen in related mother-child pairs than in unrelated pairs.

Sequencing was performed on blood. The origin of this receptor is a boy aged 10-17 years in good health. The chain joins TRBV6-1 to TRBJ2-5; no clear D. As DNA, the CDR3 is TGTGCCAGCATCCGAGCATCGGTATTCGGAGAGACCCAGTACTTC. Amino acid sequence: CASIRASVFGETQYF.